This T cell receptor (beta chain) was found in a study of long-term antiretroviral therapy in people with HIV. A v3.0 immunoSEQ assay was performed at survey level. Sequencing was performed with immunoSEQ multiplex PCR; in TCRdb, only in-frame clones are kept and a portion is missing. The sample includes about 39,000 clones, around 85% of them seen just once. CDR1 is SGHAT, CDR2 FQNNGV, per germline. The CDR3 totals 13 residues. V lost 3 bases to trimming and J lost 2 bases, with 6 bases between them. This receptor was taken from a woman between 45 and 60 years old with HIV. The sample was unsorted PBMCs, taken 3.1 years after starting antiretroviral therapy. The genes are TRBV11-2 and TRBJ2-3; D is uncertain. The CDR3 DNA reads TGTGCCAGCAGCTTTCAGATCACAGATACGCAGTATTTT. Protein sequence: CASSFQITDTQYF.